These 11 T cell receptor beta chains originate from one sample sequenced in a study of cytomegalovirus exposure and HLA in healthy donors. The PCR used 60 Vbeta and 13 Jbeta primers. Here immunoSEQ multiplex PCR was the method, and the copy in TCRdb shows in-frame clones only, minus some. The table has some 90,000 clones, around three quarters seen once. Material for sequencing was PBMCs. These receptors came from a man aged 35-49 years in good health and CMV-seronegative.

This chain links TRBV28 with TRBJ2-3; 8 bases fit TRBD2. The CDR3 runs to 15 residues. J gave up 2 bases and V 6 bases, and 7 bases lay outside the gene matches. The V gene's germline CDR1 is MDHEN and CDR2 SYDVKM. In nucleotides, the CDR3 is TGTGCCAGCAGAAGAGCGGGGGCCAACACAGATACGCAGTATTTT. Encoded protein: CASRRAGANTDTQYF.

The J gene is TRBJ1-3, the V gene TRBV11-3; D is uncertain. Germline values: CDR1 SGHNT, CDR2 YENEEA. The CDR3 has 16 amino acids. The V end was cut by 2 bases, the J end by 4 bases, with 15 bases between. CDR3 protein: CASSLSLTGRGNTIYF. CDR3 DNA: TGTGCCAGCAGCTTATCTCTGACGGGTAGGGGAAACACCATATATTTT.

The chain employs TRBV10-1 and TRBJ2-5, with a possible D match to TRBD2 (5 bases). Deletions cut 8 bases from V and 1 base from J, with 8 bases between. The length of the CDR3 is 12 residues. In germline, CDR1 is WNHNN, CDR2 SYGVQD (reference sequence). CDR3 sequence: CASGERQETQYF. CDR3 coding DNA: TGCGCCAGCGGGGAGCGCCAAGAGACCCAGTACTTC.

The chain is built from TRBV18 and TRBJ2-7; 7 bases match TRBD1. CDR1 is KGHSH, CDR2 LQKENI, per germline. The CDR3 consists of 16 residues. After removal of 3 bases from V and 0 bases from J, the junction contained 8 bases not matched to a gene. The CDR3 region has the DNA TGTGCCAGCTCACCGGGACAGAACCCAATCTCCTACGAGCAGTACTTC. Encoded protein: CASSPGQNPISYEQYF.

This chain connects TRBV19 to TRBJ1-2, with D tentatively TRBD1 (6 bases). CDR1 is LNHDA and CDR2 is SQIVND in the germline V gene (reference sequence). There are 15 residues in the CDR3. Trimming left V 1 base short and J 2 bases short, with 11 bases between. DNA for the CDR3: TGTGCCAGTAGTATAGCAACACAGGGAAACTATGGCTACACCTTC. It yields the protein CASSIATQGNYGYTF.

This clone has only a few counts. This chain joins TRBV9 and TRBJ1-1; 8 bases are shared with TRBD1. The CDR3 is 16 residues long. The germline gives CDR1 SGDLS, CDR2 YYNGEE. V lost 3 bases, J lost 0 bases, and 7 bases stayed unmatched. CDR3 DNA sequence: TGTGCCAGCAGCGAGGGGACGACAGGGGTGAACACTGAAGCTTTCTTT. Encoded protein: CASSEGTTGVNTEAFF.

The rearrangement uses TRBV4-1 and TRBJ1-5; D is possibly TRBD1 (6 bases). The CDR3 totals 19 residues. Per germline, CDR1 MGHRA and CDR2 YSYEKL. Between the trimmed V and J ends, which lost 4 bases and 11 bases, there was a span of 33 bases. The CDR3, as DNA: TGCGCCAGCAGCCCGCAAGATGCAGTTACCGCCGGACAGACTCGCTCCCAGCATTTT. This translates into CASSPQDAVTAGQTRSQHF.

The rearrangement uses TRBV25-1 and TRBJ1-5; the match to TRBD1 covers 7 bases. This CDR3 has 14 amino acids. CDR1 is MGHDK and CDR2 is SYGVNS in the germline V gene. Trimming cost V 4 bases and J 9 bases; bases outside gene matches: 9. Here the CDR3 reads CASSGGTVTGPQHF. CDR3 coding DNA: TGTGCCAGCAGTGGAGGGACAGTTACTGGGCCCCAGCATTTT.

The chain joins TRBV4-2 to TRBJ2-7; 10 nucleotides agree with TRBD2. CDR3 size: 16 residues. CDR1 is LGHNA and CDR2 is YNFKEQ in the germline V gene. After removal of 4 bases from V and 2 bases from J, the junction contained 8 bases not matched to a gene. The CDR3 loop reads CASSRQGLAQTYEQYF. In DNA form, the CDR3 reads TGTGCCAGCAGCCGCCAGGGACTAGCGCAAACCTACGAGCAGTACTTC.

The gene calls are TRBV7-8 and TRBJ2-3, with a possible D match to TRBD1 (7 bases). CDR3 length: 17 amino acids. V lost 3 bases and J lost 3, with 19 bases in between. Germline lookup yields CDR1 SGHVS and CDR2 FQNEAQ. The CDR3: CASSLEGAGRETDTQYF. CDR3 in DNA: TGTGCCAGCAGCTTGGAGGGGGCGGGGCGAGAAACAGATACGCAGTATTTT.

J is TRBJ2-1 and V is TRBV7-9, with a possible D match to TRBD2 (6 bases). The CDR3 sequence is 15 residues long. Germline values: CDR1 SEHNR, CDR2 FQNEAQ (reference sequence). V gave up 5 bases and J gave up 7 bases, with 18 bases separating them. CDR3 in amino acids: CASSPRGGAANEQFF. The CDR3 bases are TGTGCCAGCAGCCCCCGAGGAGGGGCAGCAAATGAGCAGTTCTTC.